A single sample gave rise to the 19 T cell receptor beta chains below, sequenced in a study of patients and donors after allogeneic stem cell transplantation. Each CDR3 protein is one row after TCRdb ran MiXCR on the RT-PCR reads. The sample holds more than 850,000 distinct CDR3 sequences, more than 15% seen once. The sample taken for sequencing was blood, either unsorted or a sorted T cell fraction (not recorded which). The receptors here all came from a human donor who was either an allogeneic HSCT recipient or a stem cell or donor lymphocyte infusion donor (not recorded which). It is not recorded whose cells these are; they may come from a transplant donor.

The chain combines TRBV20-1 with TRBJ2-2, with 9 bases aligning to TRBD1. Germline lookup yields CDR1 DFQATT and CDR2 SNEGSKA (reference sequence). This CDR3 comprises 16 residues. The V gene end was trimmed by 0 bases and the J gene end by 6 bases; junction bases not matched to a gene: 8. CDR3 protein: CSAREEGQGGSGELFF. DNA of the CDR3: TGCAGTGCTAGAGAAGAGGGACAGGGAGGGTCCGGGGAGCTGTTTTTT.

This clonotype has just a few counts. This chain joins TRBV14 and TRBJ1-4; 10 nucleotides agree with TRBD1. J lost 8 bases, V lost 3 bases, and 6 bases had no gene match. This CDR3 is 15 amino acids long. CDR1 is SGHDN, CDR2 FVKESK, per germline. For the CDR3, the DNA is TGTGCCAGCAGCCATACCGGGACAGGGGTCGAAAAACTGTTTTTT. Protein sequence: CASSHTGTGVEKLFF. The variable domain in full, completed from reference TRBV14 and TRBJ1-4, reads EAGVTQFPSHSVIEKGQTVTLRCDPISGHDNLYWYRRVMGKEIKFLLHFVKESKQDESGMPNNRFLAERTGGTYSTLKVQPAELEDSGVYFCASSHTGTGVEKLFFGSGTQLSVL.

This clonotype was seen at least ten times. In DNA form, the CDR3 reads TGTGCCAGCAGCTTAACAGGGGGCGGCACTGAAGCTTTCTTT. Translation gives CASSLTGGGTEAFF. This sequence joins TRBV7-3 and TRBJ1-1, with TRBD1 matching over 7 bases. With V trimmed by 0 bases and J by 4 bases, 2 bases remained unmatched. The germline gives CDR1 SGHTA, CDR2 FQGTGA. The CDR3 sequence is 14 residues long. Looking up the rest from reference TRBV7-3 and TRBJ1-1 gives the full variable domain: GAGVSQTPSNKVTEKGKYVELRCDPISGHTALYWYRQSLGQGPEFLIYFQGTGAADDSGLPNDRFFAVRPEGSVSTLKIQRTERGDSAVYLCASSLTGGGTEAFFGQGTRLTVV.

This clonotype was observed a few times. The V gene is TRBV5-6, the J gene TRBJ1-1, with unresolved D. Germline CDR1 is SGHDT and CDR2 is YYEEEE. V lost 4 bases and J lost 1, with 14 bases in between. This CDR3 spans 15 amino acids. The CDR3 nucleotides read TGTGCCAGCAGCCCGGAGGCGGGTGGGAACACTGAAGCTTTCTTT. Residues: CASSPEAGGNTEAFF.

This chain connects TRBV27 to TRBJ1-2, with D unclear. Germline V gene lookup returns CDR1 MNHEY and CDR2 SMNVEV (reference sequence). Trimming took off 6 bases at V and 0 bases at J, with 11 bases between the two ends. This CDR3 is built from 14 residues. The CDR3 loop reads CASSSGDTNYGYTF. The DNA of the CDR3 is TGTGCCAGCAGCTCAGGAGATACTAACTATGGCTACACCTTC.

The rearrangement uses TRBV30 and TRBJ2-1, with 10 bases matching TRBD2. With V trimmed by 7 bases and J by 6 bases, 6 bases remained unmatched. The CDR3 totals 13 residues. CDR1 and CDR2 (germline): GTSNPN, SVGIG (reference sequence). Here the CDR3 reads CAFSGGISNEQFF. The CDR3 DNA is TGTGCCTTTAGCGGGGGGATAAGCAATGAGCAGTTCTTC.

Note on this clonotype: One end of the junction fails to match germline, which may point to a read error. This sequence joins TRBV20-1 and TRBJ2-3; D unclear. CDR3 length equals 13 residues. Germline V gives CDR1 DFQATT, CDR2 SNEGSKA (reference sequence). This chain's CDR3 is CSASQWSTDTQYF. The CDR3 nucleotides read TGCAGTGCTAGTCAATGGAGCACGGATACGCAGTATTTT.

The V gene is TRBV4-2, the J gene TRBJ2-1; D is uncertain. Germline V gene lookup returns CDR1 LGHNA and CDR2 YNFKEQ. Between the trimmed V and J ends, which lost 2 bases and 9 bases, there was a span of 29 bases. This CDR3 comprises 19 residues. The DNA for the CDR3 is TGTGCCAGCAGCCAAAGGGCCGGAAGCCCCCGGTCGTCCTACCGTGAGCAGTTCTTC. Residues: CASSQRAGSPRSSYREQFF.

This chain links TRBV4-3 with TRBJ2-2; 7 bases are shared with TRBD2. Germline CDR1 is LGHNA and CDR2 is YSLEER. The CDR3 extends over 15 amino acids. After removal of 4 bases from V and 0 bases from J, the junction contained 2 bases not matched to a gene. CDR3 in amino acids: CASSRRGANTGELFF. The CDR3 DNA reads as TGCGCCAGCAGCCGACGGGGGGCGAACACCGGGGAGCTGTTTTTT.

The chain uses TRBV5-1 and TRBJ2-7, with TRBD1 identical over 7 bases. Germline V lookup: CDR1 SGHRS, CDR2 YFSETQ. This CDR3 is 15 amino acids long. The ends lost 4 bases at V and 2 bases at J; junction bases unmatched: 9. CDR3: CASSRLITGAYEQYF. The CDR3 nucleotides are TGCGCCAGCAGCCGTCTAATAACAGGGGCCTACGAGCAGTACTTC.

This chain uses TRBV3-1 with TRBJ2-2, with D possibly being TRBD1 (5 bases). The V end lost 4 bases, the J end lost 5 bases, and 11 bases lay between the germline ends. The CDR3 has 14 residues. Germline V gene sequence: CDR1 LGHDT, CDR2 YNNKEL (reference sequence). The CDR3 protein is CASSPRARTGELFF. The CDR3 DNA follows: TGTGCCAGCAGCCCCAGGGCTCGGACCGGGGAGCTGTTTTTT. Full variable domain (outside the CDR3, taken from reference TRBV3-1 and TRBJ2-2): DTAVSQTPKYLVTQMGNDKSIKCEQNLGHDTMYWYKQDSKKFLKIMFSYNNKELIINETVPNRFSPKSPDKAHLNLHINSLELGDSAVYFCASSPRARTGELFFGEGSRLTVL.

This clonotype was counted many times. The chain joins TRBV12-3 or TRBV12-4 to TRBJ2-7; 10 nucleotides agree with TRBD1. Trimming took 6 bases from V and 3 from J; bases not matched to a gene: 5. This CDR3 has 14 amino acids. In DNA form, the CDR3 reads TGTGCCAGCAGCCCCGGGACAGGGGTCTACGAGCAGTACTTC. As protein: CASSPGTGVYEQYF.

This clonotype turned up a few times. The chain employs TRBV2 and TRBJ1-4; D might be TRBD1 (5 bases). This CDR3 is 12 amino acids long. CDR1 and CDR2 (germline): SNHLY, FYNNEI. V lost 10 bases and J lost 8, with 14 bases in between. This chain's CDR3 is CATRDLEEKLFF. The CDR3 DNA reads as TGTGCCACCCGGGACCTGGAGGAAAAACTGTTTTTT.

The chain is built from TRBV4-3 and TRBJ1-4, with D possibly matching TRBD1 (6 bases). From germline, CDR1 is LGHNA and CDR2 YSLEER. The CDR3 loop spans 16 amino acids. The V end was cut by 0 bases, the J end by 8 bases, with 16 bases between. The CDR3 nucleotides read TGCGCCAGCAGCCAAGATCAACAGGGCGAGTACGAAAAACTGTTTTTT. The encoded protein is CASSQDQQGEYEKLFF.

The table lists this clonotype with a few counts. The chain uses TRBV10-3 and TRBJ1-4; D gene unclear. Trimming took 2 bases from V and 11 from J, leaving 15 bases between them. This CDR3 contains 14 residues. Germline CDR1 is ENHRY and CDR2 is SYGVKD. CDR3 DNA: TGTGCCATCAGTGAGGCCCTGGATGCTCCTAAACTGTTTTTT. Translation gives CAISEALDAPKLFF.

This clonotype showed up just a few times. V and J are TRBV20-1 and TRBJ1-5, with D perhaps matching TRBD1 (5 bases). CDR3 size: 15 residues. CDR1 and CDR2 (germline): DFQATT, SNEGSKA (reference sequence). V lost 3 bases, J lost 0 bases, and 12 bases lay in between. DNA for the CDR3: TGCAGTGCTAGCGGCGGACACTCTAGCAATCAGCCCCAGCATTTT. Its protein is CSASGGHSSNQPQHF.

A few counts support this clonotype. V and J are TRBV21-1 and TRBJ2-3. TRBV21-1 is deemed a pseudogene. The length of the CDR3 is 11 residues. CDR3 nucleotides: TGTGCCAGCAGATCGCATGATACGCAGTATTTT. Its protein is CASRSHDTQYF.

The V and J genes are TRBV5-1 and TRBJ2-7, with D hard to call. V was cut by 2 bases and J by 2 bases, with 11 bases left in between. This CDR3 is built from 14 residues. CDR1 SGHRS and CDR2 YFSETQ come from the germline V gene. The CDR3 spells CASSLGKATYEQYF. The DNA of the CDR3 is TGCGCCAGCAGCTTAGGTAAAGCCACCTACGAGCAGTACTTC.

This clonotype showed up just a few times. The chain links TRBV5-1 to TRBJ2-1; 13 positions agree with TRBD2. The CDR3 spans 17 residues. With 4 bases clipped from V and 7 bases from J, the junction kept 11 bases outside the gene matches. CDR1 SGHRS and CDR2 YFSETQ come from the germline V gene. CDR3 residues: CASSPGLAGPVGNEQFF. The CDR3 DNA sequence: TGCGCCAGCAGCCCGGGACTAGCGGGACCTGTGGGTAATGAGCAGTTCTTC.